This T cell receptor (beta chain) derives from a study of patients and donors after allogeneic stem cell transplantation. This clonotype has more than one count but fewer than ten. TCRdb reprocessed the RT-PCR reads with MiXCR, giving one entry per CDR3 protein. The sample carries 900,000 to 1,000,000 distinct CDR3 sequences, about 20% recorded once. V was pared by 6 bases and J by 6 bases, with 20 bases between. This CDR3 has 16 residues. The source is a human donor who was either an allogeneic HSCT recipient or a stem cell or donor lymphocyte infusion donor (not recorded which). It is not recorded whose cells these are; they may come from a transplant donor. This sequence joins TRBV12-3 or TRBV12-4 and TRBJ2-2; a possible D gene is TRBD2 (6 bases). The sequenced sample was blood, either unsorted or a sorted T cell fraction (not recorded which). The CDR3 region has the DNA TGTGCCAGCAGCCTAAGGGTTAGCGGTAGACCCGGGGAGCTGTTTTTT. It specifies CASSLRVSGRPGELFF.